The rows below give T cell receptor beta chains drawn from one sample of a study of T cell changes during pregnancy in multiple sclerosis. TCRdb's table, derived via immunoSEQ multiplex PCR, lists solely in-frame clones and lacks some. The sample includes roughly 40,000 clones, approximately 94% of them seen just once. This material consisted of peripheral blood, taken in the third trimester of pregnancy. Receptors originate from a female donor with multiple sclerosis, enrolled in a pregnancy study. CDR3s include the opening cysteine and the closing phenylalanine or tryptophan. The order of the fields is D gene, V gene, clone size, J gene, CDR3 protein, CDR3 DNA. D genes are given only for firm matches. Size is stated for part of the rows, as once, few or many counts, or as a class when the clone is expanded.

>TRBD2|TRBV19|NA|TRBJ2-1
CASSIWASGPQSYNEQFF
TGTGCCAGTAGTATATGGGCTAGCGGACCTCAATCCTACAATGAGCAGTTCTTC
>TRBD1|TRBV25-1|NA|TRBJ1-1
CASSELTDRGPSTEAFF
TGTGCCAGCAGTGAATTAACGGACAGGGGGCCGAGCACTGAAGCTTTCTTT
>NA|TRBV9|NA|TRBJ1-4
CASSVGTKDEKLFF
TGTGCCAGCAGCGTAGGAACAAAAGATGAAAAACTGTTTTTT
>NA|TRBV7-9|NA|TRBJ1-1
CASSFGETEAFF
TGTGCCAGCAGCTTCGGGGAGACTGAAGCTTTCTTT
>NA|TRBV27|NA|TRBJ2-3
CATGGPSSDTQYF
TGTGCCACCGGGGGGCCTTCTTCAGATACGCAGTATTTT
>NA|TRBV30|NA|TRBJ1-3
CAWGGQSGNTIYF
TGTGCCTGGGGAGGACAGTCTGGAAACACCATATATTTT
>TRBD2|TRBV5-6|NA|TRBJ2-3
CASSSGLAGYRPSTDTQYF
TGTGCCAGCAGCTCTGGACTAGCGGGATATCGACCTAGCACAGATACGCAGTATTTT
>NA|TRBV19|NA|TRBJ2-2
CASSIVKGRSNTGELFF
TGTGCCAGTAGTATAGTCAAGGGGCGGTCGAACACCGGGGAGCTGTTTTTT
>TRBD1|TRBV11-1|NA|TRBJ2-1
CASSLFDRVGDNEQFF
TGTGCCAGCAGCTTATTCGACAGGGTAGGAGACAATGAGCAGTTCTTC
>NA|TRBV7-6|NA|TRBJ1-4
CASSLTAAATNEKLFF
TGTGCCAGCAGCTTAACCGCGGCTGCAACTAATGAAAAACTGTTTTTT
>TRBD2|TRBV7-8|NA|TRBJ2-2
CASSRRASGNTGELFF
TGTGCCAGCAGCCGCCGCGCTAGCGGTAACACCGGGGAGCTGTTTTTT
>NA|TRBV4-1|NA|TRBJ2-6
CASSQGESGANVLTF
TGCGCCAGCAGCCAAGGAGAGTCTGGGGCCAACGTCCTGACTTTC
>TRBD1|TRBV5-4|NA|TRBJ1-2
CASSPRQGATGYTF
TGTGCCAGCAGCCCGAGGCAGGGGGCGACAGGCTACACCTTC
>NA|TRBV27|once|TRBJ2-7
CASYPSREPYEQYF
TGTGCCAGCTACCCCTCGAGGGAACCCTACGAGCAGTACTTC
>TRBD2|TRBV6-1|NA|TRBJ2-1
CASSAASGDHNEQFF
TGTGCCAGCAGTGCCGCTAGCGGGGACCACAATGAGCAGTTCTTC
>NA|TRBV28|NA|TRBJ1-2
CASSGGISYYGYTF
TGTGCCAGCAGTGGAGGGATAAGCTACTATGGCTACACCTTC
>TRBD1|TRBV2|NA|TRBJ2-5
CASSVDRSETQYF
TGTGCCAGCAGTGTGGACAGGTCGGAGACCCAGTACTTC
>TRBD1|TRBV19|NA|TRBJ2-3
CASRSRGIADTQYF
TGTGCCAGTAGGAGCAGGGGGATAGCAGATACGCAGTATTTT
>TRBD1|TRBV28|NA|TRBJ1-1
CASRARTGTTEAFF
TGTGCCAGCAGGGCGAGGACAGGGACCACTGAAGCTTTCTTT
>TRBD2|TRBV6-4|NA|TRBJ2-2
CASSDGRGGAVTGELFF
TGTGCCAGCAGTGACGGTCGGGGGGGCGCGGTCACCGGGGAGCTGTTTTTT
>NA|TRBV12-5|NA|TRBJ1-1
CASGSWTGGTEAFF
TGTGCTAGTGGTTCGTGGACGGGGGGCACTGAAGCTTTCTTT
>NA|TRBV29-1|NA|TRBJ2-6
CSVHSGANVLTF
TGCAGCGTTCACTCTGGGGCCAACGTCCTGACTTTC
>NA|TRBV4-2|NA|TRBJ2-7
CASSQRQSYEQYF
TGTGCCAGCAGCCAGAGACAGTCCTACGAGCAGTACTTC
>TRBD1|TRBV28|NA|TRBJ2-7
CASREQGTSHEQYF
TGTGCCAGCAGGGAACAGGGGACCTCCCACGAGCAGTACTTC
>TRBD1|TRBV9|NA|TRBJ1-2
CASSVRDSNYGYTF
TGTGCCAGCAGCGTAAGGGACAGTAACTATGGCTACACCTTC
>NA|TRBV7-6|NA|TRBJ1-6
CASGEESSYNSPLHF
TGTGCCAGCGGAGAGGAGAGCTCCTATAATTCACCCCTCCACTTT
>NA|TRBV11-3|few|TRBJ1-6
CASSLGQGLRSPLHF
TGTGCCAGCAGCTTAGGGCAGGGGTTACGATCACCCCTCCACTTT
>NA|TRBV2|NA|TRBJ1-1
CASSDYTEAFF
TGTGCCAGCAGTGATTATACTGAAGCTTTCTTT